A selection of T cell receptor beta chains follows, all from one sample in a study of human T cells and chemical hapten exposure. TCRdb reanalysed the RACE reads using MiXCR and keeps one entry per CDR3 protein. Of about 120,000 distinct CDR3 sequences in the sample, roughly an eighth were seen once. This specimen consisted of whole blood, obtained in connection with sensitization to the hapten diphenylcyclopropenone (DPC). All receptors derive from a woman in her 50s with alopecia areata. Some clones in this sample may be carry-over from other donors' samples. Both conserved end residues are part of each CDR3. Fields, in order: D gene, clone size, J gene, V gene, CDR3 DNA, CDR3 protein. D genes are given only for firm matches. For some rows the clone size is stated as once, few or many, or as a class when expanded; others skip it.

d_call: -; clone_size: few; j_call: TRBJ1-2; v_call: TRBV11-2; cdr3_nt: TGTGCCAGCAGCTTAGTTTTCGGTTCCGTCTATGGCTACACCTTC; cdr3_aa: CASSLVFGSVYGYTF
d_call: TRBD2; clone_size: many; j_call: TRBJ2-7; v_call: TRBV7-2; cdr3_nt: TGTGCCAGCAGCTTACGGCAGGGAGGGTTAAACTCCTACGAGCAGTACTTC; cdr3_aa: CASSLRQGGLNSYEQYF
d_call: -; clone_size: -; j_call: TRBJ1-6; v_call: TRBV4-1; cdr3_nt: TGCGCCAGCACCCCACGGGAGTACGATAATTCACCCCTCCACTTT; cdr3_aa: CASTPREYDNSPLHF
d_call: -; clone_size: many; j_call: TRBJ1-4; v_call: TRBV5-8; cdr3_nt: TGTGCCAGCAGCCAGGCGGGAAATATACGTCCTGAAAAACTGTTTTTT; cdr3_aa: CASSQAGNIRPEKLFF
d_call: -; clone_size: few; j_call: TRBJ1-5; v_call: TRBV15; cdr3_nt: TGTGCCACCAGCAGAGAGCGGAATCAGCCCCAGCATTTT; cdr3_aa: CATSRERNQPQHF
d_call: TRBD1; clone_size: few; j_call: TRBJ1-1; v_call: TRBV29-1; cdr3_nt: TGCAGCGTTGCCCGGGACAGGGGAGGGAACACTGAAGCTTTCTTT; cdr3_aa: CSVARDRGGNTEAFF
d_call: TRBD1; clone_size: many; j_call: TRBJ1-4; v_call: TRBV5-6; cdr3_nt: TGTGCCAGCAGCTTGACAGGGGGTCCTGATGAAAAACTGTTTTTT; cdr3_aa: CASSLTGGPDEKLFF
d_call: TRBD1; clone_size: few; j_call: TRBJ2-3; v_call: TRBV28; cdr3_nt: TGTGCCACCCGGGACAGCTCTAGCACAGATACGCAGTATTTT; cdr3_aa: CATRDSSSTDTQYF
d_call: -; clone_size: -; j_call: TRBJ2-7; v_call: TRBV18; cdr3_nt: TGTGCCAGCTCACCACCGGGAGTATACGAGCAGTACTTC; cdr3_aa: CASSPPGVYEQYF
d_call: -; clone_size: few; j_call: TRBJ2-7; v_call: TRBV6-2/TRBV6-3; cdr3_nt: TGTGCCAGCCTGAAGTCCGCCCCTGGCGAGCAGTACTTC; cdr3_aa: CASLKSAPGEQYF
d_call: TRBD1; clone_size: -; j_call: TRBJ2-1; v_call: TRBV13; cdr3_nt: TGTGCCAGCAGCTCTGGGACAGAGGGGAAATACAATGAGCAGTTCTTC; cdr3_aa: CASSSGTEGKYNEQFF
d_call: TRBD2; clone_size: few; j_call: TRBJ2-2; v_call: TRBV2; cdr3_nt: TGTGCCAGCAGTGTAAGCGGGAGGAACACCGGGGAGCTGTTTTTT; cdr3_aa: CASSVSGRNTGELFF
d_call: -; clone_size: -; j_call: TRBJ1-1; v_call: TRBV28; cdr3_nt: TGTGCCAGCAGTTACCTCGCTCAGCACGGTGAGGCTTTCTTT; cdr3_aa: CASSYLAQHGEAFF
d_call: -; clone_size: -; j_call: TRBJ2-5; v_call: TRBV7-2; cdr3_nt: TGTGCCAGCAGCCCCGTAGTCGGGGGCCCCGAAGAGACCCAGTACTTC; cdr3_aa: CASSPVVGGPEETQYF
d_call: -; clone_size: many; j_call: TRBJ1-5; v_call: TRBV20-1; cdr3_nt: TGCAGTGCCGTATCGGGGCTTGGGCGCAATCAGCCCCAGCATTTT; cdr3_aa: CSAVSGLGRNQPQHF
d_call: -; clone_size: once; j_call: TRBJ2-7; v_call: TRBV7-6; cdr3_nt: TGTGCCAGCAGCCCATCTCCAGGGAGCTCCTACGAGCAGTACTTC; cdr3_aa: CASSPSPGSSYEQYF
d_call: -; clone_size: -; j_call: TRBJ2-3; v_call: TRBV7-2; cdr3_nt: TGTGCCAGCAGCTTAACGACTAGCACAGATACGCAGTATTTT; cdr3_aa: CASSLTTSTDTQYF
d_call: TRBD1; clone_size: -; j_call: TRBJ2-3; v_call: TRBV18; cdr3_nt: TGTGCCAGCTCACCCAGGACAGGGACTACAGATACGCAGTATTTT; cdr3_aa: CASSPRTGTTDTQYF
d_call: -; clone_size: few; j_call: TRBJ1-5; v_call: TRBV4-1; cdr3_nt: TGCGCCAGCAGCCAAGAAAGGCATGGTTACAATCAGCCCCAGCATTTT; cdr3_aa: CASSQERHGYNQPQHF
d_call: -; clone_size: many; j_call: TRBJ1-1; v_call: TRBV6-6; cdr3_nt: TGTGCCAGCAGTTACCGCGAGACGGGGAACACTGAAGCTTTCTTT; cdr3_aa: CASSYRETGNTEAFF
d_call: -; clone_size: few; j_call: TRBJ1-4; v_call: TRBV18; cdr3_nt: TGTGCCAGCTCTTCGGGTCATAATGAAAAACTGTTTTTT; cdr3_aa: CASSSGHNEKLFF
d_call: TRBD1; clone_size: many; j_call: TRBJ2-7; v_call: TRBV11-1; cdr3_nt: TGTGCCAGCAGCTTAGGGGACAGGGTCCCCGAGCAGTACTTC; cdr3_aa: CASSLGDRVPEQYF
d_call: -; clone_size: many; j_call: TRBJ1-5; v_call: TRBV6-1; cdr3_nt: TGTGCCAGCAGTGAAGCGTATTTGGGTCGGTCGGATCAGCCCCAGCATTTT; cdr3_aa: CASSEAYLGRSDQPQHF
d_call: -; clone_size: many; j_call: TRBJ2-5; v_call: TRBV29-1; cdr3_nt: TGCAGCGCCACCACTGACAGGGAGACCCAGTACTTC; cdr3_aa: CSATTDRETQYF
d_call: TRBD1; clone_size: many; j_call: TRBJ1-3; v_call: TRBV5-1; cdr3_nt: TGCGCCAGCAGCTCGGGACAGGGGGCGGCTGGAAACACCATATATTTT; cdr3_aa: CASSSGQGAAGNTIYF
d_call: -; clone_size: many; j_call: TRBJ1-5; v_call: TRBV11-2; cdr3_nt: TGTGCCAGCAGCTACAGAAATCAGCCCCAGCATTTT; cdr3_aa: CASSYRNQPQHF
d_call: TRBD1; clone_size: few; j_call: TRBJ2-7; v_call: TRBV10-1; cdr3_nt: TGCGCCACTCAGGCCGGACAGGCCTACGAGCAGTACTTC; cdr3_aa: CATQAGQAYEQYF
d_call: -; clone_size: few; j_call: TRBJ2-1; v_call: TRBV29-1; cdr3_nt: TGCAGCGTTGAGGGGCCCGGCAATGAGCAGTTCTTC; cdr3_aa: CSVEGPGNEQFF
d_call: TRBD1; clone_size: few; j_call: TRBJ2-3; v_call: TRBV7-9; cdr3_nt: TGTGCCAGCAGCTTAGGCGGCGGGACAGGGGGCACAGATACGCAGTATTTT; cdr3_aa: CASSLGGGTGGTDTQYF
d_call: -; clone_size: -; j_call: TRBJ2-7; v_call: TRBV3-1; cdr3_nt: TGTGCCAGCAAAGGCAGCGAAACCTACGAGCAGTACTTC; cdr3_aa: CASKGSETYEQYF
d_call: -; clone_size: many; j_call: TRBJ1-2; v_call: TRBV14; cdr3_nt: TGTGCCAGCAGCCCGGCAGGGTTGTATGGCTACACCTTC; cdr3_aa: CASSPAGLYGYTF
d_call: -; clone_size: -; j_call: TRBJ2-3; v_call: TRBV11-3; cdr3_nt: TGTGCCAGCAGCCGGGGAGACGCTAGCACAGATACGCAGTATTTT; cdr3_aa: CASSRGDASTDTQYF
d_call: -; clone_size: few; j_call: TRBJ2-5; v_call: TRBV6-2/TRBV6-3; cdr3_nt: TGTGCCAGCAGTTACAACTCGAAGGAGACCCAGTACTTC; cdr3_aa: CASSYNSKETQYF
d_call: -; clone_size: -; j_call: TRBJ1-4; v_call: TRBV6-6; cdr3_nt: TGTGCCGCACGGGGCAGGGACGAAAAACTGTTTTTT; cdr3_aa: CAARGRDEKLFF
d_call: TRBD1; clone_size: -; j_call: TRBJ1-6; v_call: TRBV29-1; cdr3_nt: TGCAGCGTCGGACAGGGGGTAGGTTCACCCCTCCACTTT; cdr3_aa: CSVGQGVGSPLHF
d_call: TRBD2; clone_size: few; j_call: TRBJ2-5; v_call: TRBV7-2; cdr3_nt: TGTGCCAGCAGCTTAGTATCTAGCGGGGGGATCCCCCAAGAGACCCAGTACTTC; cdr3_aa: CASSLVSSGGIPQETQYF
d_call: -; clone_size: -; j_call: TRBJ1-1; v_call: TRBV20-1; cdr3_nt: TGCAGTGCTGTTCGTGGGTCCCCCACTGAAGCTTTCTTT; cdr3_aa: CSAVRGSPTEAFF
d_call: -; clone_size: many; j_call: TRBJ2-1; v_call: TRBV29-1; cdr3_nt: TGCAGCGTTGAAGGGGCCCGGGCCAATGAGCAGTTCTTC; cdr3_aa: CSVEGARANEQFF
d_call: -; clone_size: few; j_call: TRBJ2-1; v_call: TRBV11-2; cdr3_nt: TGTGCCAGCAGCTTAGGCGGGGTGACTTCCTCGTACAATGAGCAGTTCTTC; cdr3_aa: CASSLGGVTSSYNEQFF
d_call: -; clone_size: -; j_call: TRBJ2-1; v_call: TRBV6-5; cdr3_nt: TGTGCCAGCAGCAATGGCGTGATCAATGAGCAGTTCTTC; cdr3_aa: CASSNGVINEQFF
d_call: -; clone_size: many; j_call: TRBJ2-3; v_call: TRBV2; cdr3_nt: TGTGCCAGCAGGACGGGGAGCACAGATACGCAGTATTTT; cdr3_aa: CASRTGSTDTQYF
d_call: -; clone_size: many; j_call: TRBJ1-1; v_call: TRBV4-2; cdr3_nt: TGTGCCAGCAGCCAGGACCGTTCTAGGGCAGCTTTCTTT; cdr3_aa: CASSQDRSRAAFF
d_call: TRBD1; clone_size: many; j_call: TRBJ2-2; v_call: TRBV7-6; cdr3_nt: TGTGCCAGCAGCTCATACTATCCAGGGACAGCGAACACCGGGGAGCTGTTTTTT; cdr3_aa: CASSSYYPGTANTGELFF
d_call: -; clone_size: few; j_call: TRBJ2-3; v_call: TRBV28; cdr3_nt: TGTGCCAGCAGTCCCTACAGGGTGGATACGCAGTATTTT; cdr3_aa: CASSPYRVDTQYF
d_call: -; clone_size: -; j_call: TRBJ1-2; v_call: TRBV4-3; cdr3_nt: TGCGCCAGCAGCCAATTTTTGCACAATGGCTACACCTTC; cdr3_aa: CASSQFLHNGYTF
d_call: -; clone_size: -; j_call: TRBJ1-1; v_call: TRBV11-2; cdr3_nt: TGTGCCAGCAGTATGGACATCGAAAACACTGAAGCTTTCTTT; cdr3_aa: CASSMDIENTEAFF
d_call: -; clone_size: many; j_call: TRBJ1-1; v_call: TRBV28; cdr3_nt: TGTGCCAGCAGGTACTCACAGGCGGAGGCTTTCTTT; cdr3_aa: CASRYSQAEAFF
d_call: TRBD2; clone_size: -; j_call: TRBJ2-1; v_call: TRBV7-6; cdr3_nt: TGTGCCAGCAGCTTAACCAGCGGGGTCTACAATGAGCAGTTCTTC; cdr3_aa: CASSLTSGVYNEQFF
d_call: -; clone_size: -; j_call: TRBJ2-7; v_call: TRBV10-3; cdr3_nt: TGTGCCATCAGACCGACCCGGACAACCTACGAGCAGTACTTC; cdr3_aa: CAIRPTRTTYEQYF
d_call: TRBD1; clone_size: -; j_call: TRBJ1-2; v_call: TRBV7-2; cdr3_nt: TGTGCCAGCAGCCCAAGACAGGGAGAAGGCTACACCTTC; cdr3_aa: CASSPRQGEGYTF
d_call: -; clone_size: few; j_call: TRBJ1-6; v_call: TRBV28; cdr3_nt: TGTGCCAGCAGTTTTGTCCCCAACGGCCTGAATTCACCCCTCCACTTT; cdr3_aa: CASSFVPNGLNSPLHF
d_call: TRBD1; clone_size: once; j_call: TRBJ1-5; v_call: TRBV29-1; cdr3_nt: TGCAGCGTTGGGGACAGGGAACAGCCCCAGCATTTT; cdr3_aa: CSVGDREQPQHF
d_call: -; clone_size: -; j_call: TRBJ1-1; v_call: TRBV7-2; cdr3_nt: TGTGCCAGCAGCTTAATGCTCTCTTCAACAGGAGTTGAAGCTTTCTTT; cdr3_aa: CASSLMLSSTGVEAFF
d_call: -; clone_size: -; j_call: TRBJ2-5; v_call: TRBV29-1; cdr3_nt: TGCAGCGTTGTATCCACGGACGCCCAAGAGACCCAGCACTTC; cdr3_aa: CSVVSTDAQETQHF
d_call: -; clone_size: -; j_call: TRBJ1-5; v_call: TRBV20-1; cdr3_nt: TGCAGTGCTAAAAATAAGGGTGTTAGCAATCAGCCCCAGCATTTT; cdr3_aa: CSAKNKGVSNQPQHF